This entry describes one TCR beta chain. The second PCR ran roughly 6 to 11 cycles with a sample-barcoded 5' primer and J-beta primers. TCRdb redid the calling of the 5' RACE reads with MiXCR, one entry per CDR3 protein. This table has about 1 million distinct CDR3 sequences, under 55% appearing once. The CDR3 extends over 17 amino acids. The germline gives CDR1 DFQATT, CDR2 SNEGSKA (reference sequence). Each sample provided at least 5 micrograms of extracted total RNA. The record originates from a study of blood T cells in healthy people across ages. The TCR was taken from a woman in her sixties or seventies in good health. The gene calls are TRBV20-1 and TRBJ2-7, with a weak D call TRBD2 (6 bases). The J call may not be correct, given that the DNA end is closer to TRBJ2-4. Sequencing was performed on blood. As DNA, the CDR3 is TGCAGTGCTAGGGACCTTGACGTCGGGAGAAGTAGAAACATTCAGTACTTC. Translation: CSARDLDVGRSRNIQYF.